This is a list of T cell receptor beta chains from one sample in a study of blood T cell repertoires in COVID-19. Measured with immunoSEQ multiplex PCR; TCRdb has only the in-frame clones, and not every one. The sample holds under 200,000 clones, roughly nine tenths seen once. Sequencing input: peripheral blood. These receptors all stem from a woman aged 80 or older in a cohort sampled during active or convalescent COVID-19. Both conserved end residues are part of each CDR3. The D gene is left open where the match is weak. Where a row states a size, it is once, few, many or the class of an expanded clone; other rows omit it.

CASSQERNTEAFF,TGTGCCAGCAGCCAAGAGAGGAACACTGAAGCTTTCTTT,TRBV14,-,-,TRBJ1-1
CASSLVREVADTQYF,TGCGCCAGCAGCTTGGTTCGGGAGGTCGCAGATACGCAGTATTTT,TRBV5-1,-,TRBD2,TRBJ2-3
CASSIGWTGRYPNYGYTF,TGTGCCAGTAGTATAGGCTGGACAGGGCGCTACCCTAACTATGGCTACACCTTC,TRBV19,-,TRBD1,TRBJ1-2
CASKVQGVNSPLHF,TGTGCCAGCAAGGTCCAGGGTGTAAATTCACCCCTCCACTTT,TRBV27,few,-,TRBJ1-6
CASTDLQGSVYGYTF,TGTGCCAGTACCGACTTACAGGGGTCAGTATATGGCTACACCTTC,TRBV19,-,TRBD1,TRBJ1-2
CAWSVFGGLTEAFF,TGTGCCTGGAGTGTATTCGGGGGGCTAACTGAAGCTTTCTTT,TRBV30,-,-,TRBJ1-1
CASSLEGQGVGGYTF,TGTGCCAGCAGCTTAGAGGGGCAGGGGGTAGGTGGCTACACCTTC,TRBV11-2,-,TRBD1,TRBJ1-2
CASSLIQGIGNQPQHF,TGTGCCAGCAGTTTAATTCAGGGAATAGGCAATCAGCCCCAGCATTTT,TRBV28,-,-,TRBJ1-5
CASTISGADQPQHF,TGTGCCAGCACGATCTCAGGGGCGGATCAGCCCCAGCATTTT,TRBV28,-,-,TRBJ1-5
CASSELGQGPSGNTIYF,TGTGCCAGCAGTGAATTGGGACAGGGACCCTCTGGAAACACCATATATTTT,TRBV25-1,-,TRBD1,TRBJ1-3
CATWGGTGELFF,TGTGCCACATGGGGCGGCACCGGGGAGCTGTTTTTT,TRBV24-1,-,-,TRBJ2-2
CASSPPVQALRPQHF,TGTGCCAGTAGCCCCCCCGTACAGGCCCTCCGGCCCCAGCATTTT,TRBV19,-,-,TRBJ1-5
CASSRTTRPLPDEQFF,TGTGCCAGCAGTCGGACTACAAGGCCCCTCCCCGATGAGCAGTTCTTC,TRBV27,-,-,TRBJ2-1
CASSSGQALGETQYF,TGTGCCAGCAGTTCCGGACAGGCCCTCGGGGAGACCCAGTACTTC,TRBV6-5,-,TRBD1,TRBJ2-5
CASHISGGGYQPQHF,TGTGCCAGTCATATCAGCGGAGGGGGCTATCAGCCCCAGCATTTT,TRBV19,-,TRBD1,TRBJ1-5
CASSQGTGVTNEKLFF,TGTGCCAGCAGCCAAGGGACAGGGGTAACTAATGAAAAACTGTTTTTT,TRBV3-1/TRBV3-2,-,TRBD1,TRBJ1-4
CASSQVPSGITGELFF,TGCGCCAGCAGCCAAGTTCCTAGCGGGATAACCGGGGAGCTGTTTTTT,TRBV4-1,-,TRBD2,TRBJ2-2
CASSLVGQLPYTDTQYF,TGTGCCAGCAGCTTAGTTGGGCAGCTACCGTACACAGATACGCAGTATTTT,TRBV7-2,-,-,TRBJ2-3
CASSQDQWTYGTF,TGCGCCAGCAGCCAAGATCAATGGACTTATGGTACCTTC,TRBV4-1,-,-,TRBJ1-2
CASSFGTSTTNEKLFF,TGCGCCAGCAGCTTCGGGACATCCACAACTAATGAAAAACTGTTTTTT,TRBV5-1,-,-,TRBJ1-4
CASGKTGPNTEAFF,TGTGCCAGCGGCAAGACAGGGCCTAACACTGAAGCTTTCTTT,TRBV6-5,-,TRBD1,TRBJ1-1
CASSQDPDSPLHF,TGTGCCAGCAGCCAAGATCCGGATTCACCCCTCCACTTT,TRBV14,-,-,TRBJ1-6
CASSFRGAGAQYF,TGTGCCAGCAGCTTTCGGGGGGCCGGGGCCCAGTACTTC,TRBV13,-,-,TRBJ2-5
CASSLIRGEGNTIYF,TGTGCCAGCAGCTTAATCAGGGGAGAAGGAAACACCATATATTTT,TRBV11-2,-,-,TRBJ1-3
CASRAGATNEKLFF,TGTGCCAGCAGAGCCGGGGCAACTAATGAAAAACTGTTTTTT,TRBV6-5,-,-,TRBJ1-4
CATSEGGSGNTIYF,TGTGCCACCAGTGAAGGGGGCTCTGGAAACACCATATATTTT,TRBV24-1,-,-,TRBJ1-3
CASRSWGGRMNTEAFF,TGTGCCAGCCGGTCGTGGGGGGGCCGAATGAACACTGAAGCTTTCTTT,TRBV5-4,-,-,TRBJ1-1
CASSWSDRVGYGYTF,TGTGCCAGCAGCTGGAGCGACAGGGTGGGCTATGGCTACACCTTC,TRBV11-2,-,TRBD1,TRBJ1-2
CASSFGDRVHTEAFF,TGCGCCAGCAGCTTCGGGGACAGGGTTCACACTGAAGCTTTCTTT,TRBV5-1,-,TRBD1,TRBJ1-1
CASSPQTAVSQETQYF,TGTGCCAGCAGCCCGCAGACAGCCGTTTCCCAAGAGACCCAGTACTTC,TRBV7-8,-,-,TRBJ2-5
CASSYDREVEKLFF,TGTGCCAGCAGCTACGACAGGGAGGTTGAAAAACTGTTTTTT,TRBV21-1,few,-,TRBJ1-4
CASSFVAARDYTGELFF,TGCGCCAGCAGCTTTGTAGCAGCCCGGGACTACACCGGGGAGCTGTTTTTT,TRBV5-1,-,-,TRBJ2-2
CATSRGGLLDQFYNEQFF,TGTGCCACCAGCAGAGGGGGACTACTAGATCAATTTTACAATGAGCAGTTCTTC,TRBV15,-,TRBD2,TRBJ2-1